This T cell receptor beta chain was identified in a study of Tregs in tolerant kidney transplant recipients. Assay: immunoSEQ multiplex PCR; the TCRdb copy retains only in-frame clones and omits some. Among 90,000 to 150,000 clones, around 91% were seen once, and the ten largest hold roughly 0.63%. With respect to this clone: Antigen unknown.

CD4+CD25+CD127- Tregs, CD4+CD25- non-Tregs, CD4 and CD8 cells were sorted. Whole-study results and caveats: This study did not directly address biological reproducibility.

In germline, CDR1 is SGHTA, CDR2 FQGNSA. The CDR3 length is 17 residues. Trimming at V came to 5 bases and at J to 1 base, leaving 9 bases not matched to a gene. The sequence derives from a human donor in good health. This chain uses TRBV7-2 with TRBJ1-3; 9 bases are a match to TRBD1. The sample consisted of CD4+ T cells from blood. The CDR3 DNA sequence: TGTGCCAGCAGCCCCGAGGGGACAGGGAGGTCTGGAAACACCATATATTTT. This translates into CASSPEGTGRSGNTIYF.